The rows below give T cell receptor beta chains drawn from one sample of a study of blood T cell repertoires in COVID-19. Some clones are missing from TCRdb's copy, which holds only in-frame ones; the method was immunoSEQ multiplex PCR. The table lists approximately 140,000 clones, roughly 90% of them singletons. The sequencing input was peripheral blood. The origin of the receptors is a man between 45 and 60 years old with active or convalescent COVID-19. The CDR3 runs from the conserved cysteine through the conserved F or W. The D gene is left open where the match is weak.

.	TRBV27	TRBJ2-3	CASSRADTTSTDTQYF	TGTGCCAGCAGTCGAGCAGACACCACTAGCACAGATACGCAGTATTTT
TRBD1	TRBV6-1	TRBJ1-2	CASSEGTGDYGYTF	TGTGCCAGCAGTGAAGGGACAGGGGACTATGGCTACACCTTC
TRBD1	TRBV12-5	TRBJ1-1	CASGSGQTTEAFF	TGTGCTAGTGGTTCGGGACAGACCACTGAAGCTTTCTTT
.	TRBV28	TRBJ1-5	CASSLVGLGNQPQHF	TGTGCCAGCAGTTTGGTGGGGCTAGGCAATCAGCCCCAGCATTTT
TRBD1	TRBV6-5	TRBJ1-1	CASSYGGQGISEAFF	TGTGCCAGCAGTTACGGGGGACAGGGAATTTCTGAAGCTTTCTTT
TRBD1	TRBV10-3	TRBJ2-7	CAIRSGQGDYEQYF	TGTGCCATCAGATCGGGACAGGGGGACTACGAGCAGTACTTC
TRBD1	TRBV19	TRBJ1-2	CASSSRGPGGYGYTF	TGTGCCAGTAGTAGCAGGGGGCCCGGTGGCTATGGCTACACCTTC
.	TRBV4-3	TRBJ2-5	CASSQELQGRETQYF	TGCGCCAGCAGCCAAGAGTTGCAGGGTAGAGAGACCCAGTACTTC
.	TRBV5-4	TRBJ1-3	CASRPVSGNTIYF	TGTGCCAGCAGACCGGTCTCTGGAAACACCATATATTTT
.	TRBV3-1/TRBV3-2	TRBJ2-1	CASRRAQGNEQFF	TGTGCCAGCAGGCGCGCGCAGGGGAATGAGCAGTTCTTC
.	TRBV9	TRBJ2-1	CASSSTGNSGRLFF	TGTGCCAGCAGCTCCACCGGGAACTCTGGGAGGTTGTTCTTC
TRBD1	TRBV9	TRBJ2-5	CASSGTGTGVQETQYF	TGTGCCAGCAGCGGAACCGGGACAGGAGTACAAGAGACCCAGTACTTC
.	TRBV7-8	TRBJ1-4	CASSFGSRPGEKLFF	TGTGCCAGCAGCTTCGGATCTCGACCCGGGGAAAAACTGTTTTTT
TRBD1	TRBV24-1	TRBJ2-6	CATSERQGRTTSGANVLTF	TGTGCCACCAGTGAGCGACAGGGCCGAACAACCTCTGGGGCCAACGTCCTGACTTTC
.	TRBV19	TRBJ2-5	CASSWTGEETQYF	TGTGCCAGTAGTTGGACGGGAGAAGAGACCCAGTACTTC